Included here is one TCR beta chain sequence, with context. Clones were sequenced by immunoSEQ multiplex PCR, and TCRdb holds only the in-frame ones, with some missing. The data contain some 180,000 clones, about 80% of them singletons. The data belong to a study of blood T cell repertoires in COVID-19. For the study at large: The analysed material was cDNA or gDNA that came from T cells, B-cell-depleted T cells, or PBMCs.

Participant-reported clinical history was the basis for cohort assignment. Participants classified as exposed had met a COVID-19 case within 2 weeks before study entry. The material sequenced was PBMCs or T cells enriched from blood (not recorded which). This clonotype was sampled from a man aged 55 to 69 who had been exposed to COVID-19.

Here the CDR3 DNA reads TGTGCCAGCAACCTCTGGGGGGGGACTGAAGCTTTCTTT. It yields the protein CASNLWGGTEAFF. V is TRBV7-8 and J is TRBJ1-1; possible D gene TRBD1, 5 bases. Germline CDR1 and CDR2: SGHVS and FQNEAQ. The CDR3 extends over 13 amino acids. V gave up 7 bases and J gave up 5 bases, with 14 bases separating them.